This note documents a single TCR beta chain sequence. The entry originates in a study of cytomegalovirus exposure and HLA in healthy donors. This PCR relied on a set of 60 Vbeta primers and 13 Jbeta primers. The method was immunoSEQ multiplex PCR; TCRdb's version includes in-frame clones alone and lacks a portion of them. The sample lists 90,000 to 95,000 clones, roughly 79% occurring once. The CDR3 loop spans 16 amino acids. The V gene's germline CDR1 is SGHNT and CDR2 YENEEA. With V trimmed by 2 bases and J by 7 bases, 4 bases remained unmatched. Sequencing was performed on PBMCs. The V and J genes are TRBV11-3 and TRBJ2-1; 14 bases map to TRBD2. The TCR originated in a young man in good health and CMV-seronegative. CDR3: CASSLRLAGGINEQFF. Here the CDR3 DNA reads TGTGCCAGCAGCTTACGACTAGCGGGAGGGATAAATGAGCAGTTCTTC.